Below, one T cell receptor beta chain is given with its context. 13 Jbeta primers and 60 Vbeta primers were used for the PCR. Libraries were prepared by immunoSEQ multiplex PCR; TCRdb keeps only in-frame clonotypes and omits some of them. Here the sample spans 200,000 to 250,000 clones, over 65% being singletons. The data were obtained in a study of cytomegalovirus exposure and HLA in healthy donors. Sequenced input: PBMCs. This sequence was found in a human donor in good health.

The CDR3 spells CASSYLGLNSYEQYF. The CDR3 nucleotides are TGTGCCAGCAGTTATCTTGGACTTAACTCCTACGAGCAGTACTTC. J is TRBJ2-7 and V is TRBV11-1; tentatively, D is TRBD2 (5 bases). Germline V gene sequence: CDR1 SGHAT, CDR2 FQDESV (reference sequence). This CDR3 has 15 amino acids. The ends were cut back, 6 bases at V and 0 bases at J, with 15 bases in the middle.